This paragraph reports one T cell receptor beta chain. Coverage ceases 3 residues before the CDR3 finishes, and the germline J gene fills in the end. The data belong to a study of T cells in women clearing cervical HPV infection. Overall study: With HLA typing for only a few women, HLA confounding remains possible.

TCRdb keeps only in-frame clones here, not all; method: immunoSEQ multiplex PCR. Here the sample table reports 20,000 to 25,000 clones. Germline values: CDR1 SGHRS, CDR2 YFSETQ. V lost 2 bases, J lost 6 bases, and 10 bases stayed unmatched. CDR3 length equals 16 residues. The genes are TRBV5-1 and TRBJ2-2; TRBD2 matches at 7 bases. Sequenced: blood buffy coat. This TCR was recovered from a woman between 18 and 75 years old with a cervical HPV16 infection that either progressed to CIN3+ or cleared (not recorded which). The part of the CDR3 DNA that was read is TGCGCCAGCAGCTTTACACACCTGACTAGCCCCGGGGAG. Its protein is CASSFTHLTSPGE. The whole CDR3 reads CASSFTHLTSPGELFF. The full variable domain, its missing parts supplied by reference TRBV5-1 and TRBJ2-2, is KAGVTQTPRYLIKTRGQQVTLSCSPISGHRSVSWYQQTPGQGLQFLFEYFSETQRNKGNFPGRFSGRQFSNSRSEMNVSTLELGDSALYLCASSFTHLTSPGELFFGEGSRLTVL.